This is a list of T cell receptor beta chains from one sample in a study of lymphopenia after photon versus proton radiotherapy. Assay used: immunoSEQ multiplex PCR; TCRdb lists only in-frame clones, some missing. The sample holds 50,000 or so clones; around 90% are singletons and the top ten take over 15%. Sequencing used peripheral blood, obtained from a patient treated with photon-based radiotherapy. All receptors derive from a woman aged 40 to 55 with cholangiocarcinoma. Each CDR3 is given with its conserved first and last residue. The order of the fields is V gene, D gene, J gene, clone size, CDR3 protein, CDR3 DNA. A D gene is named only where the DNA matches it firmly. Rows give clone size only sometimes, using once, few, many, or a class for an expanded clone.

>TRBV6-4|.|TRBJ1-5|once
CASSPEAAQPQHF
TGTGCCAGCAGCCCTGAGGCGGCGCAGCCCCAGCATTTT
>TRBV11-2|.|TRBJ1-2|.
CASSLSGIDGYTF
TGTGCCAGCAGCTTGAGCGGAATCGATGGCTACACCTTC
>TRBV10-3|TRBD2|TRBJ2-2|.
CATKGGAGFTGELFF
TGTGCCACCAAGGGAGGGGCAGGGTTCACCGGGGAGCTGTTTTTT
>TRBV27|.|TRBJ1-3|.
CASSLGRPGSGNTIYF
TGTGCCAGCAGTTTGGGCAGGCCGGGTTCTGGAAACACCATATATTTT
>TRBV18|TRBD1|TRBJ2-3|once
CASSPGTGFDTQYF
TGTGCCAGCTCACCCGGGACAGGGTTCGATACGCAGTATTTT
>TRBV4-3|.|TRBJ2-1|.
CASSQDPGVSYNEQFF
TGCGCCAGCAGCCAAGATCCAGGCGTCTCCTACAATGAGCAGTTCTTC
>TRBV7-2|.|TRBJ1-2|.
CASSFLGAGKEYGYTF
TGTGCCAGCAGCTTTTTGGGGGCAGGGAAGGAGTATGGCTACACCTTC
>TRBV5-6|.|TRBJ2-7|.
CASSSGVYEQYF
TGTGCCAGCAGCTCGGGAGTCTACGAGCAGTACTTC
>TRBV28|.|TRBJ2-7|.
CASSTRGFSNSYEQYF
TGTGCCAGCTCCACACGGGGGTTCTCCAACTCCTACGAGCAGTACTTC
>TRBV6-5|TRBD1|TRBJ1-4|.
CASSRRQGNEKLFF
TGTGCCAGCAGTCGTCGACAGGGTAATGAAAAACTGTTTTTT
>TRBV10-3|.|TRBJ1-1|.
CAISGGGDTEAFF
TGTGCCATCAGCGGGGGAGGGGACACTGAAGCTTTCTTT
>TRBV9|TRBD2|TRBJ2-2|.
CASSQSSGTTQTGELFF
TGTGCCAGCAGCCAAAGCAGCGGGACCACGCAAACCGGGGAGCTGTTTTTT
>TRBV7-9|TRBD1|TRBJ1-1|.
CASSPRDRGDTEAFF
TGTGCCAGCAGCCCCCGGGACAGGGGTGATACTGAAGCTTTCTTT
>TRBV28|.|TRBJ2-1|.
CASSFQDILDEQFF
TGTGCCAGCAGTTTCCAAGACATCCTCGACGAGCAGTTCTTC
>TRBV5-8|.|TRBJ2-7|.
CASSWTASAYEQYF
TGTGCCAGCAGCTGGACAGCTTCAGCCTACGAGCAGTACTTC
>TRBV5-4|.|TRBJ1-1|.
CASSYSGSTEAFF
TGTGCCAGCAGCTACAGTGGTAGCACTGAAGCTTTCTTT
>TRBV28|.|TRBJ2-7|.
CASNNRYEQYF
TGTGCCAGCAACAACCGCTACGAGCAGTACTTC
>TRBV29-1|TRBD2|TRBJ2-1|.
CSVTSRLAGGVEQFF
TGCAGCGTCACCTCCCGACTAGCGGGAGGGGTTGAGCAGTTCTTC
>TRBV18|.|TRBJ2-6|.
CASSDNVGSSGANVLTF
TGTGCCAGCTCCGACAACGTGGGTTCCTCTGGGGCCAACGTCCTGACTTTC
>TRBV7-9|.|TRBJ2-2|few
CASSFPQGGTGELFF
TGTGCCAGCAGCTTCCCACAGGGTGGCACCGGGGAGCTGTTTTTT
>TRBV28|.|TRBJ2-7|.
CASSLGTSYEQYF
TGTGCCAGCAGTCTAGGGACGTCCTACGAGCAGTACTTC
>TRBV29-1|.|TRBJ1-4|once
CSVELGEKLFF
TGCAGCGTTGAACTAGGTGAAAAACTGTTTTTT
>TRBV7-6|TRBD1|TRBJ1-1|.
CASSLGRTGNTEAFF
TGTGCCAGCAGCTTAGGCCGGACAGGGAACACTGAAGCTTTCTTT
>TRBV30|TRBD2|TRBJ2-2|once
CAWRVAGAGELFF
TGTGCCTGGAGGGTAGCGGGAGCTGGGGAGCTGTTTTTT
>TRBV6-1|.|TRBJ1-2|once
CASSEAILLAKGGNYGYTF
TGTGCCAGCAGTGAAGCGATTTTACTAGCCAAGGGAGGGAACTATGGCTACACCTTC
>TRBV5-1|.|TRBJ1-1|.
CASSLDGHSANTEAFF
TGCGCCAGCAGCTTGGACGGACATTCCGCGAACACTGAAGCTTTCTTT
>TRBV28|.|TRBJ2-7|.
CASSLGSILTGDEQYF
TGTGCCAGCAGTTTAGGGTCAATACTCACCGGGGACGAGCAGTACTTC
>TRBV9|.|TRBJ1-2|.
CASSVVGHYTF
TGTGCCAGCAGCGTAGTGGGGCACTACACCTTC
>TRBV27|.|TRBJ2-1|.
CASSLSLSGLSEQFF
TGTGCCAGCAGTTTATCTCTTTCCGGGCTAAGCGAGCAGTTCTTC
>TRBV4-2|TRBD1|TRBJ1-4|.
CASSPLPGTGDATNEKLFF
TGTGCCAGCAGCCCATTGCCCGGGACAGGGGATGCAACTAATGAAAAACTGTTTTTT
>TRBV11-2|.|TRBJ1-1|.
CASSFREMTEAFF
TGTGCCAGCAGCTTCAGGGAAATGACTGAAGCTTTCTTT
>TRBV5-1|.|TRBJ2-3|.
CASSPGHGTDTQYF
TGCGCCAGCAGCCCGGGACACGGCACAGATACGCAGTATTTT